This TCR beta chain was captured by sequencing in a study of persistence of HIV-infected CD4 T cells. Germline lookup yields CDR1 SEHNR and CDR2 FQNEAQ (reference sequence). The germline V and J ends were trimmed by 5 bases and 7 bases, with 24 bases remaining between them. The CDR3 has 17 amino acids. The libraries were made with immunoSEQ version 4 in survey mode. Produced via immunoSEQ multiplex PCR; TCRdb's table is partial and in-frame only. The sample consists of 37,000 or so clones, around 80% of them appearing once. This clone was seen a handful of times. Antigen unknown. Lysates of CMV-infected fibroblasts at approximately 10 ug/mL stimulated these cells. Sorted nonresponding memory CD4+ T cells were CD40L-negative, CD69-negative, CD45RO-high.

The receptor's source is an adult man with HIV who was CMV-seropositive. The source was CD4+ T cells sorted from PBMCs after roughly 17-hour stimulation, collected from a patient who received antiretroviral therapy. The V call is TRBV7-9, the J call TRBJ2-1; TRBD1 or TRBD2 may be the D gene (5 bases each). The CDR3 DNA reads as TGTGCCAGCAGCCCTAGACTGAGGACGGGGCTCAATAATGAGCAGTTCTTC. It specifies CASSPRLRTGLNNEQFF.